This section outlines one T cell receptor (beta chain) sequence together with its context. It lacks a known antigen. Sequencing took place on an Illumina HiSeq 2500. The recombined TCRbeta locus was amplified by a previously published PCR protocol to build sequencing libraries. The authors' analysis ran thus. Any read whose average quality score fell below 30 was discarded, and IMSEQ was used to process the reads that remained. Each clonotype was defined by Vbeta gene, Jbeta gene and CDR3 amino acid sequence. To quantify how much the repertoires of different populations overlapped, the Morisita-Horn index was computed on the top 100 expanded clones. Renyi diversity profiles calculated on the top 100 expanded clones were used to assess clonal diversity. TCRdb reprocessed the reads; each CDR3 protein sequence makes one entry, and DNA is unavailable. TCRdb assigned the V and J calls; the authors' analysis was not used. The sample has about a thousand distinct CDR3 sequences on record. Around 17% of the sample rests with the top ten.

This sample was taken from a study of GPR56 and killer-like receptors on CD4 memory cells (dated by TCRdb to between 2018 and 2021). A note on the overall study: It was proposed in the study that human CD4+ memory T-cell differentiation and cytokine production potential are marked by progressive acquisition of KLRB1, KLRG1, GPR56 and then KLRF1. The study described its healthy blood donors as age-matched to the liver disease patients, who had a median age of 68 years.

Study-wide findings and limitations: Clones dominating late populations 4 and 5 were also found in early populations 1 and 2, and this finding was taken by the authors as evidence for linear differentiation. Clonal frequency was low in the marker-negative population and rose progressively along the proposed pathway, while TCRbeta diversity fell correspondingly. Overlap of TCR repertoires was especially pronounced between late populations 4 and 5, and partly extended to population 3. Rather than full repertoires, the diversity and similarity analyses used only the 100 most expanded clones in each population.

CDR3 length: 14 amino acids, cysteine to phenylalanine. The coding DNA is unavailable. Looking up the germline V gene (reference sequence) yields CDR1 SGHAT and CDR2 FQDESV. Before TCRbeta sequencing, fluorescence-activated cell sorting was used to enrich five KLR/GPR56-defined CD4+ populations. To test a linear memory differentiation pathway, TCRbeta repertoires were sequenced from five CD4+ T-cell subsets defined by expression of KLRB1, KLRG1, GPR56 and KLRF1. TCR-sequenced cells came from peripheral blood of healthy control individuals, reported as five donors in the TCRbeta analysis figure. The researchers collected heparinized peripheral blood and processed every sample within one hour of retrieval. To isolate peripheral blood mononuclear cells, blood was diluted 1:2 in PBS and put through Biocoll density gradient centrifugation at room temperature. CD4+ T cells were enriched from freshly isolated PBMCs by magnetic sorting with anti-CD4 MicroBeads before flow sorting. A BD FACSAria II was used to sort CD4+ T cells enriched from PBMCs of healthy donors according to marker expression. Surface staining used anti-KLRB1 clone 191B8, anti-KLRF1 clone 4A4.D10 and anti-KLRG1 clone REA261 antibodies from Miltenyi Biotec.

The sequence joins TRBV11-1 to TRBJ2-3; checking the TCRdb D call of TRBD1 is not possible without DNA. This TCR derives from a human donor in good health. The sequencing input was memory CD4+ T cells from blood. The CDR3 region: CASSLGTGTDTQYF.